This record looks at one T cell receptor beta chain sequence and its context. A junction end diverges from the germline sequence, so it may reflect a read error. Over 9.5 ml of fresh blood yielded the PBMCs by density gradient. RNA transcripts served as template for amplifying TCR beta CDR3 sequences. Second-round multiplex PCR came after first-round RT-PCR with HTBI primers. TCRdb re-called the multiplex PCR reads with MiXCR, one entry per CDR3 protein. The data contain approximately 15,000 distinct CDR3 sequences, 46% of them singletons. This CDR3 is 12 amino acids long. The germline gives CDR1 SGHNT, CDR2 YENEEA. The data are from a study of Graves' ophthalmopathy and Graves' hyperthyroidism.

The clonotype originates from a woman aged 35 to 49 with stable Graves' hyperthyroidism. The chain couples TRBV11-3 to TRBJ2-4, with unresolved D. The sequencing sample was made of peripheral blood. The CDR3 region is CASSYPTGDTHF. DNA of the CDR3: TGTGCCAGCAGCTACCCCACGGGCGATACGCACTTC.